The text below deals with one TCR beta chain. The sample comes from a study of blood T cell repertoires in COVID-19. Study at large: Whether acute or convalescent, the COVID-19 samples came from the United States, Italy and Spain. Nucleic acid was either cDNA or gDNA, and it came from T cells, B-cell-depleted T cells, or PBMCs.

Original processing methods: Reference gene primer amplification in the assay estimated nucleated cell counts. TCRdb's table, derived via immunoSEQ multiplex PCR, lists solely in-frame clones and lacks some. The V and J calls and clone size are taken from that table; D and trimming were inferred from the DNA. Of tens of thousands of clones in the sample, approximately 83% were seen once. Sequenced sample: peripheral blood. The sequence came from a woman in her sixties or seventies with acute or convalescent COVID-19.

The CDR3 sequence: CASSKQGRNTEAFF. The CDR3 DNA reads TGTGCCAGTAGTAAACAGGGTCGGAACACTGAAGCTTTCTTT. The rearrangement uses TRBV19 and TRBJ1-1, with D tentatively TRBD1 (6 bases). Germline assignment: CDR1 LNHDA and CDR2 SQIVND (reference sequence). Trimming cost V 4 bases and J 1 base, with 10 bases left between them. The CDR3 has 14 residues.